The TCR beta chain described here comes from a study of Tregs in tolerant kidney transplant recipients. A remark on this clone: Its antigen is currently unknown.

CDR3 size: 15 residues. CD4+CD25+CD127- Tregs, CD4+CD25- non-Tregs, CD4 and CD8 cells were sorted. Study results and limitations: Changing PCR primers prevented nucleotide comparison between some patients' samples. Donor-specific Treg expansion exceeded global Treg expansion in tolerant patients, suggesting antigen drive. Activated donor B cell expansion appeared to reveal the most relevant donor-specific TCRbeta repertoire.

Sequencing used immunoSEQ multiplex PCR; TCRdb keeps in-frame clones, though not all of them. Of 60,000 to 75,000 clones in the sample, approximately 85% are singletons; the top ten hold 2% to 2.5%. The source material was Tregs from blood, sampled before the transplant. This chain joins TRBV21-1 and TRBJ2-2; TRBD2, as called in the table, went unchecked against the DNA. TRBV21-1 is a pseudogene segment. The sequence was collected from a human donor who received a combined kidney and bone marrow transplant. This chain's CDR3 is CASSKGTDLTGELFF. The CDR3 DNA is TGTGCCAGCAGCAAAGGGACGGACTTAACCGGGGAGCTGTTTTTT.